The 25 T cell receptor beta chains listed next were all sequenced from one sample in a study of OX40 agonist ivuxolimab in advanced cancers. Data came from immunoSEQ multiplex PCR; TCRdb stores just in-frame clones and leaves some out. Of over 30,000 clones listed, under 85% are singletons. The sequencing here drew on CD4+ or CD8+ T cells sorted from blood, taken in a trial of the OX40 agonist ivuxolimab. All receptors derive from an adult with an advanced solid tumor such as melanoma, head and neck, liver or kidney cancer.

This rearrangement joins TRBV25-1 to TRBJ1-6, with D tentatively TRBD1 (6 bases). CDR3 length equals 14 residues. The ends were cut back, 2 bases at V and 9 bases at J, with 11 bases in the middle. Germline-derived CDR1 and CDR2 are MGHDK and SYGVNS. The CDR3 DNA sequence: TGTGCCAGCAGTGAAAGGGGCAGGGGTTCACCCCTCCACTTT. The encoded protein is CASSERGRGSPLHF.

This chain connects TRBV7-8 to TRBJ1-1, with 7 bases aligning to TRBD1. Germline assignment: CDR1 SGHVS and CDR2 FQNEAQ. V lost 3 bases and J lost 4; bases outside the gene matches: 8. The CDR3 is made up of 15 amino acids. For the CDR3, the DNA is TGTGCCAGCAGCTTGACAGGGTCTGCGAGCACTGAAGCTTTCTTT. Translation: CASSLTGSASTEAFF.

CDR3 sequence: CASSRIWGDRDKAYEQYF. Here the CDR3 DNA reads TGTGCCAGTAGTAGAATTTGGGGGGACCGGGACAAAGCCTACGAGCAGTACTTC. The chain is built from TRBV19 and TRBJ2-5; the D gene could be TRBD1 or TRBD2 (6 bases each). The end of the DNA aligns better with TRBJ2-7, so the J call may be wrong. CDR1 and CDR2 (germline): LNHDA, SQIVND (reference sequence). The CDR3 runs 18 residues.

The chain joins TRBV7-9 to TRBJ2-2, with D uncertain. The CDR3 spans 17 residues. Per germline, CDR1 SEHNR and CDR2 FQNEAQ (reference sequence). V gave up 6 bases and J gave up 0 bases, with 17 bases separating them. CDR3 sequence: CASSSVVQYPNTGELFF. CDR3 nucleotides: TGTGCCAGCAGTTCGGTCGTACAATACCCGAACACCGGGGAGCTGTTTTTT. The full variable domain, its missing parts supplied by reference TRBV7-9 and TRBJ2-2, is DTGVSQNPRHKITKRGQNVTFRCDPISEHNRLYWYRQTLGQGPEFLTYFQNEAQLEKSRLLSDRFSAERPKGSFSTLEIQRTEQGDSAMYLCASSSVVQYPNTGELFFGEGSRLTVL.

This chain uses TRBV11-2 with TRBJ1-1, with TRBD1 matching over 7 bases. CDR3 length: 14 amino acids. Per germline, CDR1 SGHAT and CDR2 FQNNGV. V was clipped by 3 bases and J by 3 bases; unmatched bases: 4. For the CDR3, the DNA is TGTGCCAGCAGCTTGGGGACAGCTTACACTGAAGCTTTCTTT. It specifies CASSLGTAYTEAFF.

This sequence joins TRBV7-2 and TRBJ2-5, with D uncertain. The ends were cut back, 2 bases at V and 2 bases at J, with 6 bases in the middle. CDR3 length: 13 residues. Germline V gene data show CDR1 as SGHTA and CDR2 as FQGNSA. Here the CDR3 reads CASSLRVQETQYF. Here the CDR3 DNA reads TGTGCCAGCAGCTTACGGGTGCAAGAGACCCAGTACTTC.

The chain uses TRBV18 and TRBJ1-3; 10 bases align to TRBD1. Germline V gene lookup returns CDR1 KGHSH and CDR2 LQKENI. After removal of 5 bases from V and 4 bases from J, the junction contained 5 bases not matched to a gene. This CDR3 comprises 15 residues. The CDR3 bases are TGTGCCAGCTCAAAAGACAGGGGGCGAGGAAACACCATATATTTT. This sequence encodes CASSKDRGRGNTIYF.

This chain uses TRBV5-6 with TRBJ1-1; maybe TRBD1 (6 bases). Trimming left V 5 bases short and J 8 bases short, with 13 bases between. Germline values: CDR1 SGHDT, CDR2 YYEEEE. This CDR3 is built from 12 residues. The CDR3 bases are TGTGCCAGCAGTCGGGGGCGTTCGGAAGCTTTCTTT. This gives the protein CASSRGRSEAFF.

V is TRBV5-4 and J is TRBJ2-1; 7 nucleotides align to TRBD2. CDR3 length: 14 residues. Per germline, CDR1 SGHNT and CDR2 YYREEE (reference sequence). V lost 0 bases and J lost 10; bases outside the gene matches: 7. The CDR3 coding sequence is TGTGCCAGCAGCTTGGTTGCTAGCGGTGGGGAGCAGTTCTTC. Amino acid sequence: CASSLVASGGEQFF.

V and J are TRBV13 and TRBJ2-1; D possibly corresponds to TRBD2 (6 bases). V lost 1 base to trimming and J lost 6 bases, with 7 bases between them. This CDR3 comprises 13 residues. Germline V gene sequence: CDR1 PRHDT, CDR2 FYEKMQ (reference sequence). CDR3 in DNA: TGTGCCAGCAGCTTAGTGGGGGGCAATGAGCAGTTCTTC. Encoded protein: CASSLVGGNEQFF.

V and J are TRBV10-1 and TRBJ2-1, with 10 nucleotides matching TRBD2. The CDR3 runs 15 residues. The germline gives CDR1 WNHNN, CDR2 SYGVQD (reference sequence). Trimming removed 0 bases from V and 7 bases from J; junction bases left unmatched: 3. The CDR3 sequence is CASSESLAGVNEQFF. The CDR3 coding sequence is TGCGCCAGCAGTGAGTCGCTAGCGGGGGTAAATGAGCAGTTCTTC.

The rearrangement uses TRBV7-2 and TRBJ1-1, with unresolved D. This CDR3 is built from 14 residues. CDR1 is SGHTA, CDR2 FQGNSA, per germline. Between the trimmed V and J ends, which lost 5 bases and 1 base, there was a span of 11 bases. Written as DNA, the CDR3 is TGTGCCAGCAGCCAGTCCGGGAGGAACACTGAAGCTTTCTTT. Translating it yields CASSQSGRNTEAFF.

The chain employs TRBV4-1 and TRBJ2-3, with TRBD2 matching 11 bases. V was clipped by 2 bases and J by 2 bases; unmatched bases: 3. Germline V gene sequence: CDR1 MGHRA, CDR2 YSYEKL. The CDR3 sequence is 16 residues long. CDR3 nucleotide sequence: TGCGCCAGCAGCCAAAATAGCGGGGGGGACACAGATACGCAGTATTTT. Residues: CASSQNSGGDTDTQYF.

CDR3 sequence reads: CASSFGRRSGNTIYF. Written as DNA, the CDR3 is TGTGCCAGCAGCTTTGGACGGCGCTCTGGAAACACCATATATTTT. The chain is built from TRBV7-2 and TRBJ1-3; no reliable D call. This CDR3 is 15 amino acids long. The V end lost 3 bases, the J end lost 0 bases, and 9 bases lay between the germline ends. CDR1 is SGHTA, CDR2 FQGNSA, per germline.

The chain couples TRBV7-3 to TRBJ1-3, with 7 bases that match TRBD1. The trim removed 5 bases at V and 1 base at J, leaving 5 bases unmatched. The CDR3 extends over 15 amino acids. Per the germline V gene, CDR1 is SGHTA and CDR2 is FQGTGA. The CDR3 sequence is CASSPSTGSGNTIYF. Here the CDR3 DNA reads TGTGCCAGCAGCCCCTCGACAGGGTCTGGAAACACCATATATTTT.

The chain's CDR3 is CASSEFEGGELFF. CDR3 DNA sequence: TGCGCCAGCAGTGAGTTTGAGGGCGGGGAGCTGTTTTTT. The chain recombines TRBV10-1 with TRBJ2-2; tentatively, D is TRBD2 (5 bases). Per the germline V gene, CDR1 is WNHNN and CDR2 is SYGVQD (reference sequence). Trimming removed 1 base at V and 7 bases at J, with 7 bases between. This CDR3 region has 13 residues.

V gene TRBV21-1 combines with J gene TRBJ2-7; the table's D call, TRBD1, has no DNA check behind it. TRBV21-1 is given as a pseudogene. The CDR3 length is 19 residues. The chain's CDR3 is CASSKVSLDRGFPPYEQYV. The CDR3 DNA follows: TGTGCCAGCAGCAAGGTAAGTTTGGACAGAGGATTTCCCCCCTACGAGCAGTACGTC.

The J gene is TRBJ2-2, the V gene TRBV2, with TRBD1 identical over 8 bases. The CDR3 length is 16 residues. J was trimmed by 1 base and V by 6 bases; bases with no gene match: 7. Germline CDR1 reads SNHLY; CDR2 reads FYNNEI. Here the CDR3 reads CASRPQGARNTGELFF. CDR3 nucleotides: TGTGCCAGCAGACCGCAGGGGGCGCGGAACACCGGGGAGCTGTTTTTT.

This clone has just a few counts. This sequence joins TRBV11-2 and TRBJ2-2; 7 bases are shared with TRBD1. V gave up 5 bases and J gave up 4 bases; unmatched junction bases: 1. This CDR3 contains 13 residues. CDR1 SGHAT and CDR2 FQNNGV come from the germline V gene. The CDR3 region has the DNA TGTGCCAGCAGCGCAGGGGGCACCGGGGAGCTGTTTTTT. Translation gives CASSAGGTGELFF.

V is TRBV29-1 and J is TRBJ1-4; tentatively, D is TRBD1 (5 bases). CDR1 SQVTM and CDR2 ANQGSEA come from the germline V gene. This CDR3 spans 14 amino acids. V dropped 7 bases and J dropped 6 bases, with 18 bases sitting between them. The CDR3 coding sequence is TGCAGCGCGACCATTCCAGGGTATTATGAAAAACTGTTTTTT. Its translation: CSATIPGYYEKLFF.

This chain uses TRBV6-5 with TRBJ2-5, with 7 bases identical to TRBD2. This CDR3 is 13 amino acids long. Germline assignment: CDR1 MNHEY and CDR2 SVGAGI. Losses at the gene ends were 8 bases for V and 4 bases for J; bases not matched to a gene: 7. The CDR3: CASGEGGRETQYF. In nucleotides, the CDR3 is TGTGCCAGCGGGGAAGGCGGGAGAGAGACCCAGTACTTC.

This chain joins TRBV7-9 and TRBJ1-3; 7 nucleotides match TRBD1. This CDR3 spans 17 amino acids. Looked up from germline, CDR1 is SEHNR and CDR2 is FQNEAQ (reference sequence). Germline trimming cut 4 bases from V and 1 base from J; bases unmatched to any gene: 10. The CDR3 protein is CASSSRQGLVSGNTIYF. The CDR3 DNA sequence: TGTGCCAGCAGCTCCAGACAGGGTTTGGTTTCTGGAAACACCATATATTTT.

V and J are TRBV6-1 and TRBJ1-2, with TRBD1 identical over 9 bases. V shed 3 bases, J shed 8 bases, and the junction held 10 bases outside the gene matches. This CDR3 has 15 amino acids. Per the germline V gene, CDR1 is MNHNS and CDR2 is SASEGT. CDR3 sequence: CASSDAGQGLWGYTF. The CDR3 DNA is TGTGCCAGCAGTGACGCGGGACAGGGACTATGGGGCTACACCTTC.

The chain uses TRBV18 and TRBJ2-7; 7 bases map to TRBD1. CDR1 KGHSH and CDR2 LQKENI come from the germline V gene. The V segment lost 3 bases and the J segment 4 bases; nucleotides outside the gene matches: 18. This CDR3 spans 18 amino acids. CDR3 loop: CASSPQQIPRQGRYEQYF. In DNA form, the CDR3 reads TGTGCCAGCTCACCCCAACAGATCCCGAGACAGGGCAGGTACGAGCAGTACTTC.

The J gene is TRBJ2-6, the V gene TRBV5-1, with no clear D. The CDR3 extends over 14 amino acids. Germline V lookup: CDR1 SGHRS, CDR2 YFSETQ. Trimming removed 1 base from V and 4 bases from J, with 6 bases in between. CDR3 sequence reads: CASSLWLGANVLTF. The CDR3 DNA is TGCGCCAGCAGCTTGTGGTTGGGGGCCAACGTCCTGACTTTC.